The 4 T cell receptor beta chains presented below share a single source sample, sequenced in a study of blood T cells in healthy people across ages. Alongside a J-beta primer mix, a sample-barcoded 5' primer served in a second PCR lasting about 7 to 11 cycles. TCRdb used MiXCR to reprocess the 5' RACE reads, holding one entry per CDR3 protein. The profile shows some 1.4 million distinct CDR3 sequences, around 39% of them singletons. The sample was blood. The origin of the receptors is a woman aged 18-29 years in good health.

V and J are TRBV21-1 and TRBJ1-1. TRBV21-1 has pseudogene status. This CDR3 spans 12 amino acids. The CDR3 DNA sequence: TGTGCCAGCAGGAGTAGGACAAGCCCAGCTTTCTTT. Protein sequence: CASRSRTSPAFF.

This clonotype was found a few times. J is TRBJ2-3 and V is TRBV15; TRBD2 agrees at 9 bases. Germline CDR1 is LNHNV and CDR2 is YYDKDF (reference sequence). The V segment lost 3 bases and the J segment 0 bases; nucleotides outside the gene matches: 19. This CDR3 spans 21 amino acids. For the CDR3, the DNA is TGTGCCACCAGCAGTGTTCTGACTAGCGGAAGACCACAATCTAGCACAGATACGCAGTATTTT. The encoded protein is CATSSVLTSGRPQSSTDTQYF.

This clonotype was observed at least ten times. The chain recombines TRBV10-3 with TRBJ1-2; perhaps TRBD1 as D (6 bases). This CDR3 is 14 amino acids long. Germline assignment: CDR1 ENHRY and CDR2 SYGVKD. Deletions cut 3 bases from V and 6 bases from J, with 14 bases between. This chain's CDR3 is CAISDRAGDNGYTF. The CDR3 DNA sequence: TGTGCCATCAGTGATCGGGCAGGGGATAATGGCTACACCTTC.

The chain is built from TRBV15 and TRBJ1-1; possibly TRBD1 for D (5 bases). Trimming pared 5 bases from V and 0 bases from J, leaving 7 bases between. The CDR3 covers 13 residues. Germline V gene sequence: CDR1 LNHNV, CDR2 YYDKDF (reference sequence). The CDR3 DNA follows: TGTGCCACCAGCGGGGACTTGAACACTGAAGCTTTCTTT. It codes for CATSGDLNTEAFF.